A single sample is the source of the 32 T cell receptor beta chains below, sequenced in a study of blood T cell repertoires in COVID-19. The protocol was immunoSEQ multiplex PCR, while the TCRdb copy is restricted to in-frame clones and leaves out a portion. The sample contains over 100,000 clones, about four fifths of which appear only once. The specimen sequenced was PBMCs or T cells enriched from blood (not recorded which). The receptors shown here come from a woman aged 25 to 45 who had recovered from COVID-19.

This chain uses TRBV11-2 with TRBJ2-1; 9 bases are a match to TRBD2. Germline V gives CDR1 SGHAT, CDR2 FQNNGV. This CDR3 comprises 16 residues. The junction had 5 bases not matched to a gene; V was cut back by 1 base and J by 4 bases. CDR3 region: CASSLGAGGLYNEQFF. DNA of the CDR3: TGTGCCAGCAGCTTAGGGGCGGGAGGGCTGTACAATGAGCAGTTCTTC.

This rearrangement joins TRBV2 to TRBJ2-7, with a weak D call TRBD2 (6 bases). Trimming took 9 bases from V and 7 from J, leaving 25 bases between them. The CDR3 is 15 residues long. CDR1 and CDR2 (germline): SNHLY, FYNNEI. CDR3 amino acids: CASTGGDLGEGEQYF. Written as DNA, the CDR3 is TGTGCCAGTACCGGGGGAGACCTTGGGGAAGGAGAGCAGTACTTC.

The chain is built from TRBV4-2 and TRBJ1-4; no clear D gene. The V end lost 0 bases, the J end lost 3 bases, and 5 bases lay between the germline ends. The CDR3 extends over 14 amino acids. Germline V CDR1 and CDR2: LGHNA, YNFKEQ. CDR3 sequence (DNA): TGTGCCAGCAGCCAAGACCCCTCTAATGAAAAACTGTTTTTT. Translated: CASSQDPSNEKLFF.

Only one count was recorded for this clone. This chain's CDR3 is CAWSSGQGNEQFF. Here the CDR3 DNA reads TGTGCCTGGAGTTCGGGACAGGGGAATGAGCAGTTCTTC. The V gene is TRBV30, the J gene TRBJ2-1, with 10 nucleotides matching TRBD1. Losses at the gene ends were 2 bases for V and 7 bases for J; bases not matched to a gene: 2. CDR3 length equals 13 residues. Germline V gene lookup returns CDR1 GTSNPN and CDR2 SVGIG (reference sequence).

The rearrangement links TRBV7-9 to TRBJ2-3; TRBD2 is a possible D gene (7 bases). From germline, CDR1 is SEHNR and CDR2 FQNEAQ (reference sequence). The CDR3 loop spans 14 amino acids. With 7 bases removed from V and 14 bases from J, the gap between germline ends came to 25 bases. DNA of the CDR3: TGTGCCAGCAATTCCGGGGGGAAACAGGGTGTGCCGTATTTT. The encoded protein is CASNSGGKQGVPYF.

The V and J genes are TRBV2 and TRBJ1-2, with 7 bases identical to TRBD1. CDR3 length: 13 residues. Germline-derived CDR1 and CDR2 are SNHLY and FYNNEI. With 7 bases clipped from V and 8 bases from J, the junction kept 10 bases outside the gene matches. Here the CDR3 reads CASISQGLGGYTF. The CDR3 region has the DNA TGTGCCAGCATCTCACAGGGGCTCGGCGGCTACACCTTC.

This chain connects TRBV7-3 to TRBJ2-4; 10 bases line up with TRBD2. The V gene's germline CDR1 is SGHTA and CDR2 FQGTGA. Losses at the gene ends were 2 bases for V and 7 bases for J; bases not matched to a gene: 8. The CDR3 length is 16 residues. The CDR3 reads CASSLGSGTSENIQYF. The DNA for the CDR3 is TGTGCCAGCAGCTTAGGGTCCGGGACTAGCGAGAACATTCAGTACTTC.

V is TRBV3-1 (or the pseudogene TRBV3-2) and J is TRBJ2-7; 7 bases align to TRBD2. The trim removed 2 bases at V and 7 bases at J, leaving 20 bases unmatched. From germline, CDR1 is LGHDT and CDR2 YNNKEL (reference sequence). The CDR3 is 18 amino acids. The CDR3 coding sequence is TGTGCCAGCAGCCAACATACCATTTCCACGGGAGGACGGAAGGAGCAGTACTTC. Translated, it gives CASSQHTISTGGRKEQYF.

CDR3 loop: CASSDRTGGNQPQHF. The CDR3 region has the DNA TGTGCCAGCAGTGATAGGACAGGCGGGAATCAGCCCCAGCATTTT. The chain carries TRBV6-1 and TRBJ1-5, with 7 bases that match TRBD1. The germline V gene has CDR1 MNHNS and CDR2 SASEGT. The length of the CDR3 is 15 residues. The J segment lost 4 bases and the V segment lost 3 bases, leaving 6 bases of the junction unmatched.

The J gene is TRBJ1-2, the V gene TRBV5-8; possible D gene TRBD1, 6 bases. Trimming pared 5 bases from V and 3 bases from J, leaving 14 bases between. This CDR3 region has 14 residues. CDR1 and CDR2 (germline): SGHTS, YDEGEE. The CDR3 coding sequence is TGTGCCAGCAGGGCGACGGGGGGCCACTATGGCTACACCTTC. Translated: CASRATGGHYGYTF.

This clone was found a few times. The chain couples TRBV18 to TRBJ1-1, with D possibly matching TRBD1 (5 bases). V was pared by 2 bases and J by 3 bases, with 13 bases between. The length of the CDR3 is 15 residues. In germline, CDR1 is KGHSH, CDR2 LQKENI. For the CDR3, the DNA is TGTGCCAGCTCACCAAAAGGGATGACAGACACTGAAGCTTTCTTT. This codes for CASSPKGMTDTEAFF.

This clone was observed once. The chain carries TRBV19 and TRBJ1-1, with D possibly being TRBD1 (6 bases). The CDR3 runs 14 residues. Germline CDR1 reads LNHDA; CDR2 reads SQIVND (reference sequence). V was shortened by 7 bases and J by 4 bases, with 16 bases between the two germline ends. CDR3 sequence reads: CASNTQGSGTEAFF. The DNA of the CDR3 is TGTGCCAGTAACACACAGGGTTCAGGCACTGAAGCTTTCTTT.

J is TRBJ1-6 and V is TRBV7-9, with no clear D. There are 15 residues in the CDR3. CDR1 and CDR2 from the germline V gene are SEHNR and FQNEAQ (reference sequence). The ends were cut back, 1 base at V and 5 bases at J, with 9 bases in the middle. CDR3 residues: CASSLGAENNSPLHF. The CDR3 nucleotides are TGTGCCAGCAGCTTAGGGGCAGAAAATAATTCACCCCTCCACTTT.

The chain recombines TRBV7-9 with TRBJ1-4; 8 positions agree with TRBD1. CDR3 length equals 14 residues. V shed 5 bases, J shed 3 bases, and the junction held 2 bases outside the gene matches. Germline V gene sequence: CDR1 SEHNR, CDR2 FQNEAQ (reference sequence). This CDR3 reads CASSLDRANEKLFF. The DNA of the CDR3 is TGTGCCAGCAGCCTGGACAGGGCTAATGAAAAACTGTTTTTT.

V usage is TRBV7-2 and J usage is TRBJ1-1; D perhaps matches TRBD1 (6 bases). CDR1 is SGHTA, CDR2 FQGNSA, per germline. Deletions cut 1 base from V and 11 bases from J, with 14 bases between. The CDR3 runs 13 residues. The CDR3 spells CASSLGRDTFAFF. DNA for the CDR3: TGTGCCAGCAGCTTAGGACGGGACACGTTCGCTTTCTTT.

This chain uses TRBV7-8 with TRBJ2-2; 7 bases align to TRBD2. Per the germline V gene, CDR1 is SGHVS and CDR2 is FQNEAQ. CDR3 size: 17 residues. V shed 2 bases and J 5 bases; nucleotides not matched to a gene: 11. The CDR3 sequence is CASSLKVEVGGTGELFF. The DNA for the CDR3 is TGTGCCAGCAGCTTAAAGGTGGAAGTGGGAGGGACCGGGGAGCTGTTTTTT. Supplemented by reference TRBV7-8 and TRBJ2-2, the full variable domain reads GAGVSQSPRYKVAKRGQDVALRCDPISGHVSLFWYQQALGQGPEFLTYFQNEAQLDKSGLPSDRFFAERPEGSVSTLKIQRTQQEDSAVYLCASSLKVEVGGTGELFFGEGSRLTVL.

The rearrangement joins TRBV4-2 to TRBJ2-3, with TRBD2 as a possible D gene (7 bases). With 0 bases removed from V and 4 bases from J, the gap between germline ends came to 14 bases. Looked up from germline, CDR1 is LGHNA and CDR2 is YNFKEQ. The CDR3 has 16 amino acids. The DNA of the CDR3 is TGTGCCAGCAGCCAAGACTTTGGGGAGGGGGCAGATACGCAGTATTTT. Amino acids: CASSQDFGEGADTQYF.

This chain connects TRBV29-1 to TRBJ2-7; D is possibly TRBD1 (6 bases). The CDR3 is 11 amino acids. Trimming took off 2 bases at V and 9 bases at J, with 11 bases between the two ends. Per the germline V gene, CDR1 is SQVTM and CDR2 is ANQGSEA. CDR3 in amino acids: CSVERLGAQYF. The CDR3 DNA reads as TGCAGCGTTGAAAGGTTGGGGGCGCAGTACTTC.

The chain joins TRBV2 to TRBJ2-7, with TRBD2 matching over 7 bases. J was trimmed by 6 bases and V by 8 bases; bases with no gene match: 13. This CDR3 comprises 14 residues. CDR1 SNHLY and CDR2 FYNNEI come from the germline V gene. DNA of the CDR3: TGTGCCAGCCAGCTAGCGGCCCGATTCTCCGAGCAGTACTTC. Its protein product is CASQLAARFSEQYF. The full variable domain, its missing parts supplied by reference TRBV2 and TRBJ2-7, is EPEVTQTPSHQVTQMGQEVILRCVPISNHLYFYWYRQILGQKVEFLVSFYNNEISEKSEIFDDQFSVERPDGSNFTLKIRSTKLEDSAMYFCASQLAARFSEQYFGPGTRLTVT.

For the CDR3, the DNA is TGTGCCAGCAGCCAAGATGGACAGGGCAATCAGCCCCAGCATTTT. This codes for CASSQDGQGNQPQHF. The rearrangement links TRBV4-2 to TRBJ1-5; 7 nucleotides agree with TRBD1. The CDR3 length is 15 residues. The ends lost 0 bases at V and 2 bases at J; junction bases unmatched: 1. Germline V gene sequence: CDR1 LGHNA, CDR2 YNFKEQ.

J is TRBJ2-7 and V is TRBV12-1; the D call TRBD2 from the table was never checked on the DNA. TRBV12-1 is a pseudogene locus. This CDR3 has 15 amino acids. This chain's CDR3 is CASSSAPGLASEQYF. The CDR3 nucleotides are TGTGCCAGCAGCTCAGCCCCGGGACTAGCTAGCGAGCAGTACTTC.

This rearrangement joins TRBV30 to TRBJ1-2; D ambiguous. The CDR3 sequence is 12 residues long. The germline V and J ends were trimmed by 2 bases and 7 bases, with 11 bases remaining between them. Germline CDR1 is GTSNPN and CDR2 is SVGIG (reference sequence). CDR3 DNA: TGTGCCTGGAGTAGTACAGTCGGTGGCTACACCTTC. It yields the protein CAWSSTVGGYTF.

CDR3 bases: TGTGCCAGTAGTCCTGCCGGGACAGGGGGCAGAGCGGGTGAAAAACTGTTTTTT. Translating gives CASSPAGTGGRAGEKLFF. The J gene is TRBJ1-4, the V gene TRBV19, with 12 positions matching TRBD1. Unmatched junction bases numbered 14, after V lost 5 bases and J lost 7 bases. The CDR3 sequence is 18 residues long. Germline values: CDR1 LNHDA, CDR2 SQIVND (reference sequence).

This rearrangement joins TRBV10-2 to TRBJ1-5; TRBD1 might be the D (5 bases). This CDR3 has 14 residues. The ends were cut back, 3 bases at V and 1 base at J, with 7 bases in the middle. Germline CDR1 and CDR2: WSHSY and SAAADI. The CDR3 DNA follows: TGCGCCAGCAGTGAATCAGGGAGCAATCAGCCCCAGCATTTT. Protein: CASSESGSNQPQHF.

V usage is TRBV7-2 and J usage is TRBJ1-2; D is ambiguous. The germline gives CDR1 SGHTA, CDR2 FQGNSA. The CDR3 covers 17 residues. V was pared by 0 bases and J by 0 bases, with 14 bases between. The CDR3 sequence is CASSLAPRVRANYGYTF. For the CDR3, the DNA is TGTGCCAGCAGCTTAGCCCCGAGGGTTAGAGCTAACTATGGCTACACCTTC.

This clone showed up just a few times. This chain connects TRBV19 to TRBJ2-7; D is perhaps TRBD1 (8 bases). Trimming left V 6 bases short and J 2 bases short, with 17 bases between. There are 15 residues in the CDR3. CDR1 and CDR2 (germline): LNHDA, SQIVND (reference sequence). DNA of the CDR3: TGTGCCAGTAGACAACAGGGGGGGACGGCCTACGAGCAGTACTTC. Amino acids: CASRQQGGTAYEQYF.

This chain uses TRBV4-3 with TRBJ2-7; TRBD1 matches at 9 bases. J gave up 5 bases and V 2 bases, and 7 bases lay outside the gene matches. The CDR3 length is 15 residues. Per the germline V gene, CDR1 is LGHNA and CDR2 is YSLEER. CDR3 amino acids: CASSQSPDRGNEQYF. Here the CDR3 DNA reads TGCGCCAGCAGCCAATCTCCGGACAGGGGAAACGAGCAGTACTTC.

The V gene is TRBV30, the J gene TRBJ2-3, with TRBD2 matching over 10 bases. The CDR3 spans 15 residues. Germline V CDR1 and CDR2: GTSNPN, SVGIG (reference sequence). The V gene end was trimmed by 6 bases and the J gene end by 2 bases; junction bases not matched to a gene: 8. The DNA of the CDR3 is TGTGCCTGTACCCCACTAGCGGGGAACACAGATACGCAGTATTTT. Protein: CACTPLAGNTDTQYF.

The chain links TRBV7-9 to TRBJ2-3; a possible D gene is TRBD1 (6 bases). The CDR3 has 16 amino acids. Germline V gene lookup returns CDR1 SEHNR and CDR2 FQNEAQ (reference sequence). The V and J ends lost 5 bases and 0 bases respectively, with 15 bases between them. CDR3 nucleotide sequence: TGTGCCAGCAGCCCCCGGACAGACCCTAGCACAGATACGCAGTATTTT. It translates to CASSPRTDPSTDTQYF.

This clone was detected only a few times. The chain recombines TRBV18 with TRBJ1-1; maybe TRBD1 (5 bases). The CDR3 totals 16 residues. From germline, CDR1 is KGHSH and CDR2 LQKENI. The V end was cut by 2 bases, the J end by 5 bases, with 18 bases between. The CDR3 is CASSPTGTAAGTEAFF. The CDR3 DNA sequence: TGTGCCAGCTCACCAACCGGGACTGCGGCTGGGACTGAAGCTTTCTTT.

For the CDR3, the DNA is TGTGCCAGCAGCTTGTCCAGGGGAAGAAATTCACCCCTCCACTTT. Translating gives CASSLSRGRNSPLHF. V gene TRBV5-8 combines with J gene TRBJ1-6, with D maybe TRBD1 (6 bases). Germline V lookup: CDR1 SGHTS, CDR2 YDEGEE. V was shortened by 1 base and J by 7 bases, with 12 bases between the two germline ends. The CDR3 loop spans 15 amino acids.

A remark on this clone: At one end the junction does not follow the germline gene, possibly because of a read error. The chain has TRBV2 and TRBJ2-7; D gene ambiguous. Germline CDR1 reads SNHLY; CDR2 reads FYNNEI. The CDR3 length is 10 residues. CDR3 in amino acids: CASSSNRFDF. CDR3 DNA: TGTGCCAGCAGTTCAAATCGGTTCGACTTC.